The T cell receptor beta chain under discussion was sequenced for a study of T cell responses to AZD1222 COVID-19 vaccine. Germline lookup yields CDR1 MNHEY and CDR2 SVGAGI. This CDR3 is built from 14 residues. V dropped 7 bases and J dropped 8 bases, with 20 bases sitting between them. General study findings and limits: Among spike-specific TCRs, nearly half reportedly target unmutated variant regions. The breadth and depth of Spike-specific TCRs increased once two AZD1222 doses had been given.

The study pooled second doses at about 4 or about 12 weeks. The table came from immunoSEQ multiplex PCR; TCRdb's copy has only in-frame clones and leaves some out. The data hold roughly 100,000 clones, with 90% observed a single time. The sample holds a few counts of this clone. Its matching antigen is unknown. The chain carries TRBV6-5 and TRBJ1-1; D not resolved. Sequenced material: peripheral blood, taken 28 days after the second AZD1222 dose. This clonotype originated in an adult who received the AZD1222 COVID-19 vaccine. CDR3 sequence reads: CASKPAPPKGEAFF. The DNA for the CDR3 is TGTGCCAGCAAACCCGCTCCCCCAAAAGGGGAAGCTTTCTTT.